The present entry profiles one T cell receptor beta chain with its context. This clone was recorded only once. It lacks a known antigen. Qualities for individual bases were not recorded, and no much larger clone is one base off. The cohort was made up of roughly 670 healthy bone marrow donors. At the time of sampling, every cohort member was nominally healthy, though immune exposures that went unrecorded were likely present. The donor tested CMV seropositive, placing the donor among the roughly 300 seropositive members of the cohort. A peripheral blood sample was provided by each donor, and peripheral blood mononuclear cells were used for TCR beta sequencing. The Qiagen DNeasy Blood Extraction Kit was used to extract genomic DNA from the blood cell samples. This entry is derived from a study of cytomegalovirus exposure and HLA in healthy donors (dated by TCRdb to 2016 to 2017). About the study as a whole: In an earlier analysis of under 600 of the donors, 250 to 350 Gb of sequence data and 90 million to 130 million unique TCR beta sequences from 150 million to 200 million T cells were reported. An early release that covered fewer than 750 HLA-typed donors contained approximately 300 gigabases of sequencing data and 70 million to 100 million unique TCR sequences. The genetic ancestry cluster associated with self-reported Caucasian donors included over 80% of the roughly 400 genotyped donors. The aim of the study was to test whether cataloging public T cell receptors could identify signatures of past pathogen exposure. The T cell repertoires of several hundred subjects were profiled by immunosequencing and related to cytomegalovirus serostatus. Along with the approximately 650-subject first cohort, a separate validation cohort of around 120 different subjects was used. The study combined high-throughput TCR immunosequencing, statistical association of individual TCRs with disease status, and machine learning to predict cytomegalovirus infection status. A later analysis re-examined previously published TCR beta repertoires from roughly 720 donors and added high-resolution HLA genotyping to investigate patterns of TCR occurrence. The later analysis used no new phenotypic data to find candidate immune exposures, relying instead on TCR beta sequences and their occurrence across donors. In an earlier analysis of roughly 580 of the donors, high-throughput TCR beta sequencing was used to judge whether each TCR beta V gene segment behaved as functional or pseudogenic. Donor age, sex, ethnicity and CMV serostatus were collected together with the repertoire data. Genome-wide SNP genotypes for about three fifths of the 666 donors were used in a later genetic analysis, which treated that subset as a discovery cohort. Every repertoire in the discovery cohort had been generated on one and the same sequencing platform. Class I and class II HLA loci were covered by the typing at four-digit resolution. Typing coverage varied by locus: roughly 629-630 donors for A, B, C, DRB1 and DQB1; approximately 520 for DQA1; over 600 for DPA1; fewer than 480 for DPB1. Because of strong linkage in the cohort, 4 to 6 DR-DQ haplotypes were treated as single units for association and clustering. Among about 390 genotyped donors of the cohort, an average of approximately 240,000 unique TCR beta nucleotide sequences were sequenced per donor, approximately 20% of them non-productive.

General study outcomes and caveats: Linkage disequilibrium might explain the correlated functional status among segregating V segments, but an unknown experimental factor could not be ruled out. The study listed 164 TCR beta chains as associated with cytomegalovirus. A later analysis found that TCR association rates varied across HLA loci, with DRB1 alleles showing the most associated TCRs and HLA-C alleles the fewest. According to the authors, the approach could potentially be generalized to other disease states and immunological phenotypes. An earlier analysis of roughly 570 of the donors showed that most TCR beta V segments appeared in productive rearrangements either about 87% or about 30% of the time, which broadly matched IMGT annotations. Because the 87-base-pair reads could not distinguish some IMGT-functional V segments, including TRBV6-2 and TRBV6-3, those segments were excluded. A further reported finding was that TCR beta sequences accurately predicted the HLA-A and HLA-B alleles for most subjects in the first cohort. A few of the identified cytomegalovirus-associated TCR beta chains were confirmed in vitro to be specific for cytomegalovirus antigens. HLA typing was unavailable for some donors at each locus, so association tests used only the typed subset. An association between a missense DCLRE1C variant and V-gene and J-gene trimming of TCR beta chains was found in a later genetic analysis and replicated in an independent cohort. Fewer than 20 rarely observed V segments, including chromosome 9 orphons, were excluded from the earlier analysis of just under 600 of the donors because counts were too low. When HLA alleles, especially DR and DQ, strongly co-occurred, TCR associations were difficult to assign to individual alleles. CMV serostatus was the only immune exposure information available for the cohort. This cohort had only TCR beta chains sequenced, and the lack of alpha or paired-chain data limited which features could be detected. A later analysis associated about 17,000 TCR beta sequences with specific HLA alleles at a false discovery rate of 0.05. A later genetic analysis reported fewer N-insertions in productive TCRs among donors in an Asian-associated ancestry cluster than the approximately 670-donor mean. The sequencing pipeline was judged likely to have produced a cluster of highly shared sequence variants as a technical artifact. In a later analysis, several top co-occurrence clusters were reported to appear linked to parvovirus B19, influenza, CMV and Epstein-Barr virus. Most TCR sequences were seen in very few donors, while some public TCRs were found in many individuals. According to a later analysis, most CMV-associated TCR beta chains appeared to be HLA-restricted, and the HLA associations seemed to be driven largely by CMV exposure. Roughly uniform sequencing depth across donors was assumed in presence/absence analyses, although this assumption may not hold. In a later analysis, HLA-associated TCR beta chains were found to be more clonally expanded and to have lower generation probabilities than equally common non-associated chains. Cytomegalovirus status was reported to be diagnosed by the classifier with high specificity and sensitivity in both the original and validation cohorts.

V ends up 1 base short and J 4 bases short, with an unmatched junction base count of 3. The germline V gene gives CDR1 as SGHVS and CDR2 as FQNEAQ. CDR3 length: 15 amino acids, cysteine to phenylalanine. Only CDR3 DNA is held: 45 bases, read in frame from base 1. Library preparation employed the immunoSEQ multiplex PCR assay. The multiplex PCR relied on a mix of 60 forward primers for TCR Vbeta segments and 13 reverse primers for TCR Jbeta segments. The CDR3 region of rearranged TCR beta genes was amplified from genomic DNA by a multiplex PCR assay. Amplified TCR beta libraries were sequenced as 87-base-pair reads on the Illumina HiSeq System. Per the original workflow: A later analysis counted approximately 76 million unique TCR beta chains across the 550 to 800 repertoires, and some 11 million of these chains were shared by at least two donors. To remove PCR and sequencing errors, raw reads were error-corrected and collapsed into unique sequences using a nearest-neighbor algorithm that merged closely related sequences. CDR3 sequences were aligned to IMGT reference sequences to assign V, D and J gene segments. For a sequence to be retained, a match of at least six nucleotides was required to both a V gene segment and a J gene segment. Rearrangements were classified as productive when the CDR3 lacked stop codons and remained in frame with V and J, and all other rearrangements were classified as non-productive. Following IMGT convention, CDR3 was defined as the stretch from the second conserved V-encoded cysteine up to the conserved J-encoded phenylalanine. The earlier analysis of 500 to 650 of the donors excluded any sequence lacking an unambiguous match to a single V gene segment. An earlier analysis of several hundred of the donors called V segments functional above 56.7% productive rearrangements and segregating when the between-donor standard deviation exceeded 5%. A statistical classification framework was built to diagnose cytomegalovirus status from the catalog of TCR beta chain sequences. A later analysis assigned V and J genes by comparing TCR nucleotide sequences with IMGT/GENE-DB human TR gene sequences. The TCRdist pipeline was used in a later analysis to assign CDR3 sequences and most-parsimonious VDJ recombination scenarios. A later analysis defined each TCR beta chain by its CDR3 amino acid sequence plus V-gene family, and excluded reads lacking a unique V-gene family. In a later analysis, approximately 640 highly shared, low-generation-probability nucleotide sequences were removed to address suspected cross-contamination and a sequencing artifact. In a later analysis, a clonal expansion index was calculated for each public chain from normalized within-repertoire ranks of inferred template counts. A later analysis computed generation probabilities with a VDJ recombination model fitted to out-of-frame rearrangements, and checked the results against IGoR. Hypergeometric tests were used in a later analysis to score TCR-TCR, TCR-HLA and TCR-CMV co-occurrence, with a repertoire-size bias correction applied to the TCR pairs. To estimate false discovery rates, a later analysis permuted the HLA or CMV assignments 20 times. In a later analysis, co-occurring TCRs were grouped with DBSCAN, and TCRdist sequence similarity was added when clustering was performed within HLA-allele-positive subsets. Repertoires with fewer than 30,000 or more than 120,000 public chains, plus five repertoires with anomalous nucleotide sharing, were excluded from co-occurrence clustering. This immuneACCESS table, as held by TCRdb, lists in-frame sequences with V and J called but not all clones. Of the missing ones, under half trace to an unresolved V gene in checked studies; the others have no known cause. V and J calls and clone size follow that table, whereas D and trimming were derived from the DNA. Recorded for this sample are over 150,000 clones; around 67% of them occurred a single time. The ten largest clones take up approximately 3.1% of the sample.

This clonotype was obtained from a woman in her twenties or thirties in good health and CMV-seropositive. The material sequenced was PBMCs. The chain is encoded by TRBV7-8 joined to TRBJ2-1, with 8 central nucleotides matching TRBD2. At the DNA level, the sequence is TGTGCCAGCAGCTTAGGAAGCGGGAGATACAATGAGCAGTTCTTC. It encodes CASSLGSGRYNEQFF.